This T cell receptor (beta chain) was captured by sequencing in a study of blood T cell repertoires in COVID-19. On the study more broadly: Samples taken during acute and convalescent COVID-19 were collected in the United States, Italy and Spain. From T cells, B-cell-depleted T cells, or PBMCs came the material, which was cDNA or gDNA.

Original data processing: Amplified reference gene primers provided the basis for estimating nucleated cell counts. The method was immunoSEQ multiplex PCR; TCRdb's version includes in-frame clones alone and lacks a portion of them. V, J and clone size derive from that table, while D and trimming were established from the DNA sequence. The sample has around 170,000 clones; roughly 84% are singletons. The CDR3 extends over 13 amino acids. Looked up from germline, CDR1 is SGHNT and CDR2 is YYREEE (reference sequence). V dropped 4 bases and J dropped 2 bases, with 9 bases sitting between them. The receptor was isolated from a young man with active or convalescent COVID-19. The chain recombines TRBV5-4 with TRBJ2-5, with D perhaps matching TRBD1 (5 bases). Sequenced sample: peripheral blood. CDR3 nucleotides: TGTGCCAGCAGCCGGACAAATCAAGAGACCCAGTACTTC. Its protein product is CASSRTNQETQYF.